This TCR beta chain comes out of a study of blood T cell repertoires in COVID-19. In the study overall: From T cells, B-cell-depleted T cells, or PBMCs came the material, which was cDNA or gDNA.

Germline CDR1 is LNHNV and CDR2 is YYDKDF (reference sequence). The CDR3 extends over 16 amino acids. J gave up 3 bases and V 7 bases, and 15 bases lay outside the gene matches. TCRdb's table, derived via immunoSEQ multiplex PCR, lists solely in-frame clones and lacks some. Altogether 150,000 or so clones are present, around 82% being singletons, with the ten largest covering around 0.63%. This TCR came from a man aged 55 to 70 with COVID-19, enrolled during active disease. The V gene is TRBV15, the J gene TRBJ2-7, with 7 bases lining up with TRBD2. Sequencing was carried out using peripheral blood. CDR3 protein: CATTADISGGIYEQYF. The DNA of the CDR3 is TGTGCCACCACCGCCGACATATCGGGGGGTATCTACGAGCAGTACTTC.